The 20 T cell receptor beta chains below were found in one sample sequenced in a study of CXCR3-negative and CXCR3-positive naive CD8 T cells. Each TRB cDNA library was prepared by 5' RACE (with UMI labels). For each CDR3 protein, TCRdb gives one entry from its re-call of the 5' RACE reads, without DNA. This sample's clone table lists fewer than 55,000 distinct CDR3 sequences. Source material: naive CXCR3- CD8+ T cells from blood. Subset specified: CD45RO-CCR7+CD27+CD95- naive CD8+ T cells lacking CXCR3 (TNR3-). The receptor set was obtained from a human donor in good health. Some clones in this sample may be carry-over from other donors' samples.

The V gene is TRBV11-2, the J gene TRBJ2-1. Germline V gives CDR1 SGHAT, CDR2 FQNNGV. This CDR3 spans 18 amino acids. The CDR3 here is CASSRRRDLVGSYNEQFF.

This chain connects TRBV28 to TRBJ2-3. This CDR3 is built from 14 residues. CDR1 is MDHEN and CDR2 is SYDVKM in the germline V gene. The CDR3: CASSLILTTDTQYF.

The genes are TRBV4-3 and TRBJ2-5; the TRBD2 assignment by TCRdb is unverifiable without DNA. CDR1 is LGHNA, CDR2 YSLEER, per germline. There are 15 residues in the CDR3. CDR3 sequence reads: CASSQDFGRGETQYF.

The chain is built from TRBV29-1 and TRBJ2-7; the D gene TCRdb calls, TRBD2, cannot be checked with no DNA. This CDR3 is built from 12 residues. Germline CDR1 reads SQVTM; CDR2 reads ANQGSEA. CDR3: CSVLAVTYEQYF.

The rearrangement joins TRBV29-1 to TRBJ2-7; TCRdb gives TRBD1 as the D gene, but with no DNA this cannot be confirmed. Germline V lookup: CDR1 SQVTM, CDR2 ANQGSEA. The CDR3 sequence is 12 residues long. This CDR3 is CSVDAQGREQYF.

The chain is built from TRBV3-1 and TRBJ2-1; checking the TCRdb D call of TRBD2 is not possible without DNA. CDR1 and CDR2 from the germline V gene are LGHDT and YNNKEL (reference sequence). The CDR3 loop spans 15 amino acids. This CDR3 is CASSQDFLAGHEQFF.

This chain links TRBV12-3 or TRBV12-4 with TRBJ2-1; TCRdb calls TRBD1, which cannot be checked without DNA. This CDR3 contains 16 residues. CDR3 loop: CASSLGTGAAYNEQFF.

This clonotype registers medium-sized by frequency. The chain uses TRBV25-1 and TRBJ1-4. CDR1 MGHDK and CDR2 SYGVNS come from the germline V gene. This CDR3 spans 15 amino acids. CDR3 region: CASSDIVDGYEKLFF. The full variable domain, rest sourced from reference TRBV25-1 and TRBJ1-4, is EADIYQTPRYLVIGTGKKITLECSQTMGHDKMYWYQQDPGMELHLIHYSYGVNSTEKGDLSSESTVSRIRTEHFPLTLESARPSHTSQYLCASSDIVDGYEKLFFGSGTQLSVL.

The genes are TRBV6-2 or TRBV6-3 and TRBJ2-1; there is no DNA to check the TCRdb D call of TRBD2. This CDR3 is 16 amino acids long. Germline-derived CDR1 and CDR2 are MNHEY and SVGEGT. The CDR3 spells CASLDSEDYLYNEQFF.

V is TRBV10-2 and J is TRBJ2-1; TCRdb's D call, TRBD1, is unchecked because there is no DNA. This CDR3 comprises 13 residues. Germline V CDR1 and CDR2: WSHSY, SAAADI. The CDR3 protein is CASSLERGDEQFF.

CDR3 amino acids: CASSLSPDLYEQYF. This sequence joins TRBV12-3 or TRBV12-4 and TRBJ2-7; TCRdb returns TRBD1, unconfirmable since there is no DNA. This CDR3 contains 14 residues.

The chain uses TRBV6-6 and TRBJ2-3; TCRdb's assignment of TRBD1 cannot be checked, as there is no DNA. The CDR3 runs 16 residues. Germline V gene data show CDR1 as MNHNY and CDR2 as SVGAGI (reference sequence). This CDR3 reads CASSYSPGQGSDTQYF.

This sequence joins TRBV5-1 and TRBJ2-1; absent DNA, TCRdb's TRBD1 call cannot be checked. This CDR3 contains 15 residues. CDR1 and CDR2 (germline): SGHRS, YFSETQ. CDR3: CASSLTGVTYNEQFF.

The chain combines TRBV7-2 with TRBJ2-3; TCRdb selects TRBD2, and the lack of DNA leaves this call unchecked. This CDR3 has 15 residues. The germline V gene has CDR1 SGHTA and CDR2 FQGNSA. The CDR3 protein is CASTLWEQFTDTQYF. Variable domain in full (rest from reference TRBV7-2 and TRBJ2-3): GAGVSQSPSNKVTEKGKDVELRCDPISGHTALYWYRQSLGQGLEFLIYFQGNSAPDKSGLPSDRFSAERTGGSVSTLTIQRTQQEDSAVYLCASTLWEQFTDTQYFGPGTRLTVL.

The rearrangement links TRBV28 to TRBJ2-2. The length of the CDR3 is 14 residues. The V gene's germline CDR1 is MDHEN and CDR2 SYDVKM. Here the CDR3 reads CASSLDEDTGELFF.

The V and J genes are TRBV15 and TRBJ2-3; the D call from TCRdb, TRBD1, cannot be confirmed without DNA. CDR3 length: 15 residues. Germline V gene data show CDR1 as LNHNV and CDR2 as YYDKDF (reference sequence). This CDR3 is CATSSRRGFADTQYF.

V is TRBV7-6 and J is TRBJ1-1; lacking DNA, the TRBD1 call made by TCRdb goes unchecked. This CDR3 is 15 amino acids long. CDR1 is SGHVS and CDR2 is FNYEAQ in the germline V gene. This CDR3 is CASSSRLQGAGEAFF.

This clonotype is deemed medium-sized by its frequency. The chain combines TRBV6-6 with TRBJ1-2. CDR1 and CDR2 from the germline V gene are MNHNY and SVGAGI (reference sequence). The CDR3 consists of 14 residues. The CDR3 loop is CASSSPLAENWYTF.

V usage is TRBV12-3 or TRBV12-4 and J usage is TRBJ2-2. The CDR3 consists of 15 residues. The CDR3 region is CASSSEAANTGELFF.

The gene calls are TRBV14 and TRBJ2-5. Germline lookup yields CDR1 SGHDN and CDR2 FVKESK. The CDR3 extends over 15 amino acids. The CDR3 protein is CASSQDWPGYKTQYF.